The 31 T cell receptor beta chains below come from one sample, sequenced in a study of human T cells and chemical hapten exposure (dated by TCRdb to 2020 to 2023). Libraries were prepared through RACE. Sequencing relied on a NextSeq 500. In-frame beta chains were kept once TCRdb had trimmed the public reads at Q25 with fastp and called clones with MiXCR. Rows matching on CDR3 protein sequence are summarized as one entry with the most common DNA and genes. The sample table holds approximately 400,000 distinct CDR3 sequences, of which approximately 5% were seen once. The ten largest clones represent 2.6% of the sample. Taken with the paper, the label for time point translates to: pre-sensitization, week 0. The treatment or condition label, read with the paper, signifies: therapeutic diphenylcyclopropenone sensitization with weekly scalp DPC. The sample here was whole blood, taken in connection with sensitization to the hapten diphenylcyclopropenone (DPC). The receptors come from a woman in her fifties or sixties with alopecia areata. Some clones in this sample may be carry-over from other donors' samples.

This clonotype was recorded a few times. The gene calls are TRBV7-9 and TRBJ2-1; D unresolved. The germline CDR1 and CDR2 sequences are SEHNR and FQNEAQ (reference sequence). The ends were cut back, 5 bases at V and 10 bases at J, with 12 bases in the middle. This CDR3 spans 12 amino acids. The CDR3 is CASSPTFWEQFF. CDR3 DNA: TGTGCCAGCAGCCCCACCTTCTGGGAGCAGTTCTTC.

The sample holds many counts of this clonotype. J is TRBJ2-1 and V is TRBV30, with 10 bases fitting TRBD1. Losses at the gene ends were 2 bases for V and 6 bases for J; bases not matched to a gene: 4. This CDR3 comprises 14 residues. Germline V gene lookup returns CDR1 GTSNPN and CDR2 SVGIG (reference sequence). CDR3 residues: CAWSPGTGVNEQFF. The CDR3 DNA sequence: TGTGCCTGGAGTCCCGGGACAGGGGTCAATGAGCAGTTCTTC.

This clonotype was seen only a few times. This chain connects TRBV5-6 to TRBJ1-6; D is perhaps TRBD1 (6 bases). V lost 4 bases to trimming and J lost 10 bases, with 15 bases between them. Looked up from germline, CDR1 is SGHDT and CDR2 is YYEEEE. The CDR3 has 14 amino acids. The CDR3 DNA follows: TGTGCCAGCAGCGGGGGGGCAGGAGAGTCACCCCTCCACTTT. Amino acid sequence: CASSGGAGESPLHF.

The rearrangement joins TRBV7-9 to TRBJ2-3; 9 bases are a match to TRBD2. The CDR3 has 14 amino acids. Germline CDR1 and CDR2: SEHNR and FQNEAQ (reference sequence). After removal of 6 bases from V and 4 bases from J, the junction contained 5 bases not matched to a gene. DNA for the CDR3: TGTGCCAGCAGGCAGGCGGGAGGGCCAGATACGCAGTATTTT. It yields the protein CASRQAGGPDTQYF.

A few counts support this clonotype. The genes are TRBV14 and TRBJ1-4; D is perhaps TRBD1 (6 bases). V dropped 4 bases and J dropped 8 bases, with 20 bases sitting between them. The CDR3 sequence is 16 residues long. Germline V gene data show CDR1 as SGHDN and CDR2 as FVKESK. The CDR3 is CASSLSYRESTEKLFF. Here the CDR3 DNA reads TGTGCCAGCAGCCTCTCTTACAGGGAGAGCACCGAAAAACTGTTTTTT.

V and J are TRBV12-5 and TRBJ2-1; 8 bases fit TRBD1. Trimming cost V 6 bases and J 15 bases; bases outside gene matches: 16. The CDR3 extends over 14 amino acids. Germline lookup yields CDR1 LGHNT and CDR2 FRNRAP. The CDR3 sequence is CASGPGGPFSPSFF. As DNA, the CDR3 is TGTGCTAGTGGGCCAGGGGGCCCTTTTAGTCCATCGTTCTTC.

This clonotype has a count of ten or more. This rearrangement joins TRBV5-1 to TRBJ2-3; 8 positions match TRBD2. Germline V gene sequence: CDR1 SGHRS, CDR2 YFSETQ. V trimming: 2 bases; J trimming: 0 bases; junction bases outside the gene matches: 2. This CDR3 has 15 residues. CDR3 loop: CASSFSGESTDTQYF. CDR3 sequence (DNA): TGCGCCAGCAGCTTTAGCGGGGAAAGCACAGATACGCAGTATTTT.

The V and J genes are TRBV5-1 and TRBJ1-5; TRBD1 matches 9 bases. Germline loops: CDR1 SGHRS, CDR2 YFSETQ. J lost 1 base, V lost 3 bases, and 5 bases had no gene match. There are 16 residues in the CDR3. The CDR3: CASSSGTGLSNQPQHF. The CDR3 bases are TGCGCCAGCAGCTCCGGGACAGGGTTAAGCAATCAGCCCCAGCATTTT.

This clonotype was observed at least ten times. The gene calls are TRBV6-2 or TRBV6-3 and TRBJ2-1; 9 positions match TRBD1. The CDR3 has 16 residues. V shed 6 bases and J 7 bases; nucleotides not matched to a gene: 13. Germline V gene sequence: CDR1 MNHEY, CDR2 SVGEGT. Here the CDR3 DNA reads TGTGCCAGCAGCGAGGACCCGGGACAGGGTAAGAATGAGCAGTTCTTC. This codes for CASSEDPGQGKNEQFF.

This clonotype showed up just a few times. The chain employs TRBV3-1 and TRBJ1-5; the D is unclear. This CDR3 contains 14 residues. Germline CDR1 is LGHDT and CDR2 is YNNKEL (reference sequence). Trimming took 1 base from V and 6 from J, leaving 10 bases between them. CDR3 sequence (DNA): TGTGCCAGCAGCCAAGCCGGACTGGCTCAGCCCCAGCATTTT. Translation gives CASSQAGLAQPQHF.

V is TRBV5-4 and J is TRBJ2-5, with TRBD1 matching 8 bases. Per germline, CDR1 SGHNT and CDR2 YYREEE (reference sequence). With V trimmed by 0 bases and J by 2 bases, 6 bases remained unmatched. CDR3 length: 16 amino acids. The CDR3 nucleotides read TGTGCCAGCAGCTTGGACTCTCAGGGGGCTCAAGAGACCCAGTACTTC. Translated, it gives CASSLDSQGAQETQYF.

This clonotype was detected ten times or more. This chain connects TRBV7-9 to TRBJ1-2, with 7 bases identical to TRBD1. The CDR3 covers 12 residues. CDR1 and CDR2 from the germline V gene are SEHNR and FQNEAQ (reference sequence). V lost 5 bases to trimming and J lost 5 bases; unmatched junction nucleotides: 2. CDR3 bases: TGTGCCAGCAGCCAACAGGGGTATGGCTACACCTTC. Its translation: CASSQQGYGYTF.

This clonotype has a count of ten or more. The J gene is TRBJ2-5, the V gene TRBV7-2; 8 bases match TRBD1. The CDR3 length is 13 residues. Germline CDR1 is SGHTA and CDR2 is FQGNSA. J gave up 3 bases and V 5 bases, and 2 bases lay outside the gene matches. In nucleotides, the CDR3 is TGTGCCAGCAGCCGGACAGGGAAAGAGACCCAGTACTTC. This gives the protein CASSRTGKETQYF.

This clonotype has a handful of counts. The J gene is TRBJ2-1, the V gene TRBV28; a weak D match, TRBD2 (7 bases). CDR1 MDHEN and CDR2 SYDVKM come from the germline V gene. This CDR3 is 15 amino acids long. With 6 bases removed from V and 4 bases from J, the gap between germline ends came to 16 bases. The CDR3 region is CASSLPGGQYNEQFF. The DNA for the CDR3 is TGTGCCAGCAGCCTCCCGGGAGGACAGTACAATGAGCAGTTCTTC.

This clonotype appeared a few times. The V call is TRBV7-2, the J call TRBJ1-4; TRBD1 agrees at 8 bases. From germline, CDR1 is SGHTA and CDR2 FQGNSA. The CDR3 runs 15 residues. V lost 5 bases, J lost 6 bases, and 8 bases stayed unmatched. The CDR3 is CASSRGRGRDEKLFF. CDR3 bases: TGTGCCAGCAGCAGAGGCAGGGGGCGGGATGAAAAACTGTTTTTT. Combining the CDR3 with reference TRBV7-2 and TRBJ1-4 gives the whole variable domain GAGVSQSPSNKVTEKGKDVELRCDPISGHTALYWYRQSLGQGLEFLIYFQGNSAPDKSGLPSDRFSAERTGGSVSTLTIQRTQQEDSAVYLCASSRGRGRDEKLFFGSGTQLSVL.

The chain has TRBV2 and TRBJ1-5; D is undetermined. CDR3 length: 15 residues. V shed 5 bases and J shed 2 bases, with 13 bases lying between them. Looked up from germline, CDR1 is SNHLY and CDR2 is FYNNEI. The CDR3 coding sequence is TGTGCCAGCAGTAAAGGGTTCGAGCGCAATCAGCCCCAGCATTTT. It is translated as CASSKGFERNQPQHF.

The rearrangement links TRBV6-6 to TRBJ2-1; tentatively, D is TRBD1 or TRBD2 (5 bases each). The CDR3 is 12 residues long. With 7 bases removed from V and 6 bases from J, the gap between germline ends came to 10 bases. The germline V gene encodes CDR1 MNHNY and CDR2 SVGAGI (reference sequence). The CDR3 DNA reads as TGTGCCAGCACCCCAGGGAGCAATGAGCAGTTCTTC. Translating gives CASTPGSNEQFF.

As regards this clonotype: Mismatch with germline at one junction end may stem from a read error. The chain is built from TRBV6-4 and TRBJ2-1; 11 positions agree with TRBD2. CDR3 length: 14 amino acids. CDR1 and CDR2 from the germline V gene are MRHNA and SNTAGT. This chain's CDR3 is CVSSVAGGPYEQFF. The CDR3 region has the DNA TGTGTCAGCTCGGTAGCGGGAGGGCCTTACGAGCAGTTCTTC.

The J gene is TRBJ2-3, the V gene TRBV7-2; 7 bases map to TRBD2. Losses at the gene ends were 5 bases for V and 4 bases for J; bases not matched to a gene: 9. The CDR3 loop spans 15 amino acids. CDR1 and CDR2 from the germline V gene are SGHTA and FQGNSA. The CDR3 spells CASSQRGGGADTQYF. The DNA of the CDR3 is TGTGCCAGCAGCCAGCGCGGGGGAGGGGCAGATACGCAGTATTTT.

This clonotype was detected many times. The V gene is TRBV7-9, the J gene TRBJ2-3, with TRBD2 matching 11 bases. J was trimmed by 2 bases and V by 5 bases; bases with no gene match: 6. The CDR3 covers 16 residues. Looked up from germline, CDR1 is SEHNR and CDR2 is FQNEAQ (reference sequence). CDR3 nucleotides: TGTGCCAGCAGCCATCCTAGCGGGAGGTCCACAGATACGCAGTATTTT. It specifies CASSHPSGRSTDTQYF.

There are many counts of this clonotype. The chain is built from TRBV4-3 and TRBJ2-1, with 7 bases matching TRBD2. The CDR3 covers 15 residues. Looked up from germline, CDR1 is LGHNA and CDR2 is YSLEER. V shed 2 bases, J shed 4 bases, and the junction held 5 bases outside the gene matches. The CDR3 region has the DNA TGCGCCAGCAGCCAATCTAGCGGTTTATACAATGAGCAGTTCTTC. Translating it yields CASSQSSGLYNEQFF.

This clonotype was found a few times. The chain links TRBV5-1 to TRBJ1-4, with a possible D match to TRBD1 (6 bases). The CDR3 runs 14 residues. The germline gives CDR1 SGHRS, CDR2 YFSETQ. V was shortened by 4 bases and J by 4 bases, with 11 bases between the two germline ends. CDR3 in amino acids: CASSPGGSNEKLFF. In nucleotides, the CDR3 is TGCGCCAGCAGCCCGGGGGGCAGTAATGAAAAACTGTTTTTT.

There are many counts of this clonotype. Written as DNA, the CDR3 is TGTGCCAGCAGCCGCGGGGACACTGAAGCTTTCTTT. The encoded protein is CASSRGDTEAFF. The rearrangement joins TRBV7-9 to TRBJ1-1; D is ambiguous. This CDR3 is 12 amino acids long. Germline assignment: CDR1 SEHNR and CDR2 FQNEAQ (reference sequence). V was pared by 5 bases and J by 3 bases, with 7 bases between.

This clonotype was counted between two and nine times. The chain combines TRBV7-2 with TRBJ1-1, with TRBD1 identical over 8 bases. The CDR3 has 17 residues. The ends lost 5 bases at V and 3 bases at J; junction bases unmatched: 14. Germline V gene data show CDR1 as SGHTA and CDR2 as FQGNSA. The CDR3 bases are TGTGCCAGCAGCCTCACCCGGACAGGGATGAGGGACACTGAAGCTTTCTTT. It codes for CASSLTRTGMRDTEAFF.

V usage is TRBV15 and J usage is TRBJ1-5; 8 bases are a match to TRBD1. V shed 1 base and J 6 bases; nucleotides not matched to a gene: 8. The germline V gene has CDR1 LNHNV and CDR2 YYDKDF (reference sequence). This CDR3 has 16 residues. The CDR3 sequence is CATSRAGQGYGQPQHF. In nucleotides, the CDR3 is TGTGCCACCAGCAGAGCAGGACAGGGATATGGTCAGCCCCAGCATTTT. Supplemented by reference TRBV15 and TRBJ1-5, the full variable domain reads DAMVIQNPRYQVTQFGKPVTLSCSQTLNHNVMYWYQQKSSQAPKLLFHYYDKDFNNEADTPDNFQSRRPNTSFCFLDIRSPGLGDTAMYLCATSRAGQGYGQPQHFGDGTRLSIL.

This clonotype has at least ten counts. The V call is TRBV6-1, the J call TRBJ2-3, with 9 bases fitting TRBD2. With V trimmed by 2 bases and J by 3 bases, 6 bases remained unmatched. Per the germline V gene, CDR1 is MNHNS and CDR2 is SASEGT. There are 16 residues in the CDR3. The CDR3 nucleotides are TGTGCCAGCAGTGAATACCTAGCGGGACGGACAGATACGCAGTATTTT. This sequence encodes CASSEYLAGRTDTQYF.

The table lists this clonotype with many counts. V and J are TRBV24-1 and TRBJ2-1, with D tentatively TRBD1 or TRBD2 (5 bases each). Germline V gene data show CDR1 as KGHDR and CDR2 as SFDVKD. The CDR3 is 15 amino acids. V dropped 0 bases and J dropped 5 bases, with 10 bases sitting between them. CDR3 nucleotide sequence: TGTGCCACCAGTGATTTGAACGGGGCCGACAATGAGCAGTTCTTC. Translation: CATSDLNGADNEQFF.

This chain joins TRBV7-2 and TRBJ2-3, with D hard to call. Trimming removed 0 bases from V and 2 bases from J, with 12 bases in between. The germline V gene has CDR1 SGHTA and CDR2 FQGNSA. The CDR3 spans 16 residues. The CDR3 bases are TGTGCCAGCAGCTTAGCGGGATCACAAGTCACAGATACGCAGTATTTT. Its protein product is CASSLAGSQVTDTQYF.

Regarding this clonotype: One base away lies a much larger clone, so this may be a sequencing read error. The rearrangement joins TRBV13 to TRBJ2-7, with D tentatively TRBD2 (5 bases). Germline V gene sequence: CDR1 PRHDT, CDR2 FYEKMQ (reference sequence). V was pared by 4 bases and J by 6 bases, with 10 bases between. This CDR3 is 12 amino acids long. CDR3 loop: CASSSAGVEQYF. As DNA, the CDR3 is TGTGCCAGCAGCTCCGCCGGGGTCGAGCAGTACTTC.

This clonotype was observed at least ten times. This chain links TRBV18 with TRBJ2-1, with 8 bases lining up with TRBD1. This CDR3 has 16 amino acids. The V and J ends lost 3 bases and 1 base, in that order; junction bases with no gene match: 5. Germline V gene lookup returns CDR1 KGHSH and CDR2 LQKENI. The CDR3 coding sequence is TGTGCCAGCTCACCTCGACAGGGGTCTTCCTACAATGAGCAGTTCTTC. Its protein product is CASSPRQGSSYNEQFF. The full variable domain, rest sourced from reference TRBV18 and TRBJ2-1, is NAGVMQNPRHLVRRRGQEARLRCSPMKGHSHVYWYRQLPEEGLKFMVYLQKENIIDESGMPKERFSAEFPKEGPSILRIQQVVRGDSAAYFCASSPRQGSSYNEQFFGPGTRLTVL.

This clonotype turned up a few times. The CDR3, as DNA: TGTGCCGCGAGACTAGACACCGGGGAGCTGTTTTTT. This translates into CAARLDTGELFF. The chain carries TRBV7-9 and TRBJ2-2; D possibly corresponds to TRBD2 (6 bases). Per germline, CDR1 SEHNR and CDR2 FQNEAQ (reference sequence). The CDR3 covers 12 residues. With 11 bases removed from V and 3 bases from J, the gap between germline ends came to 10 bases.